Presented here are 12 T cell receptor beta chains from one specimen sequenced in a study of Graves' ophthalmopathy and Graves' hyperthyroidism. Amplification from RNA transcripts yielded the TCR beta CDR3 regions. The first-round RT-PCR employed HTBI primers together with the Qiagen OneStep RT-PCR kit. A multiplex PCR was then performed as the second round. TCRdb passed the multiplex PCR reads through MiXCR, listing each CDR3 protein once. The repertoire holds over a million distinct CDR3 sequences, with roughly two fifths as singletons. Specimen: peripheral blood or thyroid tissue (not recorded which). These receptor sequences come from an adult man with Graves' hyperthyroidism.

This clonotype was counted between two and nine times. The CDR3 spells CSARTGYAYEQYF. CDR3 sequence (DNA): TGCAGTGCTAGAACGGGTTACGCCTACGAGCAGTACTTC. The J gene is TRBJ2-7, the V gene TRBV20-1; D ambiguous. The CDR3 totals 13 residues. V dropped 2 bases and J dropped 2 bases, with 10 bases sitting between them. CDR1 is DFQATT, CDR2 SNEGSKA, per germline (reference sequence).

J is TRBJ1-1 and V is TRBV6-1, with D possibly being TRBD1 (5 bases). This CDR3 has 13 residues. From germline, CDR1 is MNHNS and CDR2 SASEGT. V lost 2 bases and J 12 bases, leaving 16 bases between the germline ends. The CDR3 DNA reads TGTGCCAGCAGTGAACTGGGGGGTTTCCTTTCTTTCTTT. Translation: CASSELGGFLSFF.

This rearrangement joins TRBV7-2 to TRBJ2-3, with 7 positions matching TRBD2. Germline assignment: CDR1 SGHTA and CDR2 FQGNSA. Trimming removed 1 base from V and 1 base from J; junction bases left unmatched: 2. The CDR3 covers 15 residues. The CDR3 region is CASSLGEGGTDTQYF. CDR3 in DNA: TGTGCCAGCAGCTTAGGGGAGGGCGGCACAGATACGCAGTATTTT.

Comments on this clonotype: This could be a read error, since a much larger clone is one nucleotide away. DNA of the CDR3: TGTGCCAGTAGAAAATACACTGAAGCTTTCTTT. Translating it yields CASRKYTEAFF. The chain recombines TRBV19 with TRBJ1-1; D is undetermined. CDR1 and CDR2 (germline): LNHDA, SQIVND (reference sequence). The CDR3 is made up of 11 amino acids. The V end was cut by 6 bases, the J end by 3 bases, with 5 bases between.

A remark on this clonotype: This sequence may be a read error, since a much larger clone differs from it by one base. The V gene is TRBV7-9, the J gene TRBJ1-5; D is ambiguous. This CDR3 spans 12 amino acids. The germline CDR1 and CDR2 sequences are SEHNR and FQNEAQ (reference sequence). V was shortened by 2 bases and J by 7 bases, with 6 bases between the two germline ends. Here the CDR3 DNA reads TGTGCCAGCAGCTTACAATTCCAGCCCCAGCATTTT. This sequence encodes CASSLQFQPQHF.

This chain joins TRBV5-1 and TRBJ2-2; no definite D call. CDR3 length: 12 amino acids. Trimming pared 4 bases from V and 6 bases from J, leaving 7 bases between. The germline gives CDR1 SGHRS, CDR2 YFSETQ. The CDR3 spells CASSEEPGELFF. CDR3 nucleotide sequence: TGCGCCAGCAGCGAAGAGCCCGGGGAGCTGTTTTTT.

This clonotype appeared a few times. The CDR3 sequence: CASSQADRESGELFF. CDR3 DNA: TGTGCCAGCAGCCAAGCCGACAGGGAGTCCGGGGAGCTGTTTTTT. This chain links TRBV3-2 with TRBJ2-2; the table gives TRBD1 as D, unverified against the DNA. TRBV3-2 is annotated as a pseudogene. The CDR3 length is 15 residues.

This clonotype was detected ten times or more. This chain joins TRBV7-2 and TRBJ2-6; tentative D call: TRBD1 (6 bases). V was shortened by 1 base and J by 0 bases, with 13 bases between the two germline ends. Germline assignment: CDR1 SGHTA and CDR2 FQGNSA. The CDR3 covers 18 residues. CDR3 nucleotide sequence: TGTGCCAGCAGCTTAGTTCTGGGGGCGGGCTCTGGGGCCAACGTCCTGACTTTC. Amino acid sequence: CASSLVLGAGSGANVLTF.

This clonotype occurred many times. The V and J genes are TRBV29-1 and TRBJ1-4; possibly TRBD1 for D (6 bases). This CDR3 has 14 residues. V lost 6 bases and J 5 bases, leaving 16 bases between the germline ends. Per germline, CDR1 SQVTM and CDR2 ANQGSEA. The CDR3 spells CSVRDTPSNEKLFF. In DNA form, the CDR3 reads TGCAGCGTCCGGGACACCCCCTCAAATGAAAAACTGTTTTTT. The whole variable domain, remainder taken from reference TRBV29-1 and TRBJ1-4, is SAVISQKPSRDICQRGTSLTIQCQVDSQVTMMFWYRQQPGQSLTLIATANQGSEATYESGFVIDKFPISRPNLTFSTLTVSNMSPEDSSIYLCSVRDTPSNEKLFFGSGTQLSVL.

This clonotype came up many times. The rearrangement links TRBV28 to TRBJ2-7; D may correspond to TRBD1 or TRBD2 (5 bases each). The CDR3 length is 14 residues. Looked up from germline, CDR1 is MDHEN and CDR2 is SYDVKM. Trimming took off 10 bases at V and 5 bases at J, with 21 bases between the two ends. DNA for the CDR3: TGTGCCAACCCACCGGGGCAGGGAAACCACGAGCAGTACTTC. This encodes CANPPGQGNHEQYF.

As to this clonotype: The CDR3 does not end in the conserved phenylalanine or tryptophan, so this is likely a read error. The genes are TRBV5-6 and TRBJ2-7, with D possibly being TRBD2 (5 bases). The CDR3 runs 13 residues. The germline gives CDR1 SGHDT, CDR2 YYEEEE. Trimming pared 4 bases from V and 2 bases from J, leaving 10 bases between. The CDR3 region is CASSPTGTYEQYL. The CDR3 nucleotides are TGTGCCAGCAGCCCGACCGGGACCTACGAGCAGTACCTC.

Concerning this clonotype itself: Germline and junction disagree at one end, which may indicate a read error. The chain joins TRBV7-9 to TRBJ2-7; D is possibly TRBD2 (6 bases). The germline V gene encodes CDR1 SEHNR and CDR2 FQNEAQ (reference sequence). This CDR3 spans 14 amino acids. CDR3 DNA sequence: TGTGCCGGCAGCCTTGCGGGGCCAACCTACGAGCAGTACTTC. This encodes CAGSLAGPTYEQYF.